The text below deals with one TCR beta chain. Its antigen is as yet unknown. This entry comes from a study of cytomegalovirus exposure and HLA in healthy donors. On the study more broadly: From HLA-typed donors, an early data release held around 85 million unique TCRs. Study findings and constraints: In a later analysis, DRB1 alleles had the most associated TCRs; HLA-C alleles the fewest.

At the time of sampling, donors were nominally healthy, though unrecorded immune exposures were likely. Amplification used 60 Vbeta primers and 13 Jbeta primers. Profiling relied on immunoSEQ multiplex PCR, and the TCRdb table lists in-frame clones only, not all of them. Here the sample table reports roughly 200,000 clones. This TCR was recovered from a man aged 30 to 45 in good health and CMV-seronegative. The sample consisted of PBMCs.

This CDR3 reads CASSYSIADTQYF. The CDR3 DNA reads as TGTGCCAGCAGTTACTCCATAGCAGATACGCAGTATTTT. This rearrangement joins TRBV6-6 to TRBJ2-3; D uncertain. Trimming took 0 bases from V and 4 from J, leaving 5 bases between them. Germline lookup yields CDR1 MNHNY and CDR2 SVGAGI (reference sequence). CDR3 length equals 13 residues.